This TCR beta chain was captured by sequencing in a study of yellow fever vaccine responses in identical twins. Study-wide results and limits: As reported, the vaccine T cell response of twins seemed partly convergent and partly personalized.

TCRdb ran MiXCR on the RT-PCR reads and lists one entry per CDR3 protein. The sample consists of some 1,500 distinct CDR3 sequences, roughly 6% of them appearing once. The CDR3 length is 16 residues. V dropped 4 bases and J dropped 3; count of bases not matched to a gene: 9. The germline gives CDR1 LGHNA, CDR2 YNFKEQ. This clonotype turned up a few times. Its target is not known. The chain carries TRBV4-2 and TRBJ2-5; TRBD2 agrees at 9 bases. This receptor was obtained from a woman between 18 and 29 years old who received the yellow fever vaccine. The sample here was T cells from blood (PBMCs), unsorted or a sorted subset (not recorded which), taken before or after yellow fever vaccination (not recorded which). CDR3 amino acids: CASSRSGLAGKETQYF. The CDR3, as DNA: TGTGCCAGCAGCCGGAGCGGGCTAGCGGGGAAAGAGACCCAGTACTTC.